The clone carrying this T cell receptor (beta chain) has a count of ten or more. What it binds is not known. Germline CDR1 reads SQVTM; CDR2 reads ANQGSEA. Trimming took off 2 bases at V and 5 bases at J, with 6 bases between the two ends. The CDR3 is 11 amino acids. This specimen belongs to a study of T-cell reconstitution after alpha-beta-depleted transplantation in children. Regarding the study as a whole: At the one-year point after transplant, T-cell counts and TCRbeta diversity were found to come mostly from T cells that had been newly produced. In some patients, recipient T cells and intrathymic progenitors surviving conditioning explained high day-60 diversity. At around two months after transplant, the alpha-beta T cells were reportedly derived from several hundred expanded clones that came from non-depleted graft cells.

Preparation of the TCRbeta library used unique molecular identifiers. TCRdb called the PCR reads again in MiXCR, with one record for every CDR3 protein. The sample carries about 490,000 distinct CDR3 sequences, over 9.5% recorded once. The sample was PBMCs, taken before TCRalphabeta/CD19-depleted stem cell transplant. The receptor was isolated from a child aged 2-9 years with inherited bone marrow failure, due to receive a stem cell transplant. The chain joins TRBV29-1 to TRBJ2-5; D remains ambiguous. The DNA for the CDR3 is TGCAGCGTTGAAATCTGGGAGACCCAGTACTTC. This encodes CSVEIWETQYF.